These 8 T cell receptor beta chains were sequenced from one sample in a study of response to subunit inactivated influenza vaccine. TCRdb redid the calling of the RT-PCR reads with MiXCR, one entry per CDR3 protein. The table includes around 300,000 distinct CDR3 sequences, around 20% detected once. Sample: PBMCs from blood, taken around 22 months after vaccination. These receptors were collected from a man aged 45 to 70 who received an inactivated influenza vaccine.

The CDR3 sequence is CSARVYGGPSTDTQYF. The DNA for the CDR3 is TGCAGTGCTAGGGTCTACGGGGGTCCTAGCACAGATACGCAGTATTTT. The chain joins TRBV20-1 to TRBJ2-3; D perhaps matches TRBD2 (6 bases). Germline V lookup: CDR1 DFQATT, CDR2 SNEGSKA (reference sequence). This CDR3 has 16 amino acids. V was trimmed by 3 bases and J by 0 bases, leaving 16 bases between them.

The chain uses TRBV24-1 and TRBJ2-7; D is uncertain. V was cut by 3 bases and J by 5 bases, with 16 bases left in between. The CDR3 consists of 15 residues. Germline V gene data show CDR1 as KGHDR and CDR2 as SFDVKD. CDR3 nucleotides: TGTGCCACCAGTGATCGTAGGCTAGGGAACGACGAGCAGTACTTC. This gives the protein CATSDRRLGNDEQYF.

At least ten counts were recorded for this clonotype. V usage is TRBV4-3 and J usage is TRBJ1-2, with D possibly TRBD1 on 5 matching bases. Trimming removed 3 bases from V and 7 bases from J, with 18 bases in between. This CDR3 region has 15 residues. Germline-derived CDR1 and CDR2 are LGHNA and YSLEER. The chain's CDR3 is CASSQTTGQGGGYTF. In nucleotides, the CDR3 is TGCGCCAGCAGCCAGACGACGGGTCAGGGTGGTGGCTACACCTTC.

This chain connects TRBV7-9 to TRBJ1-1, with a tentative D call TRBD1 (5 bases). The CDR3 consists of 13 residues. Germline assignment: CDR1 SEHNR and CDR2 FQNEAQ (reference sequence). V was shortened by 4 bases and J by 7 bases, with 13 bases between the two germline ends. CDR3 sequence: CASSSGPLGEAFF. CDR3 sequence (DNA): TGTGCCAGCAGCTCGGGACCGCTCGGTGAAGCTTTCTTT.

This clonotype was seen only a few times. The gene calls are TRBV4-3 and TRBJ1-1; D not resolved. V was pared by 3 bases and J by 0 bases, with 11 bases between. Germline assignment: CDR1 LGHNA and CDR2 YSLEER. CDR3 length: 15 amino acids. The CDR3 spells CASSQIPDMNTEAFF. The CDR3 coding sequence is TGCGCCAGCAGCCAGATCCCAGATATGAACACTGAAGCTTTCTTT.

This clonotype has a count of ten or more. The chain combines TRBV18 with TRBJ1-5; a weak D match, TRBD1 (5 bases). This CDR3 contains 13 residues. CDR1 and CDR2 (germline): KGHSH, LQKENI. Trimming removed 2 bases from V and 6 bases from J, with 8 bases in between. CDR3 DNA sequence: TGTGCCAGCTCACCAGGGGGGATTCAGCCCCAGCATTTT. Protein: CASSPGGIQPQHF. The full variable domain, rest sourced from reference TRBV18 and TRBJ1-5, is NAGVMQNPRHLVRRRGQEARLRCSPMKGHSHVYWYRQLPEEGLKFMVYLQKENIIDESGMPKERFSAEFPKEGPSILRIQQVVRGDSAAYFCASSPGGIQPQHFGDGTRLSIL.

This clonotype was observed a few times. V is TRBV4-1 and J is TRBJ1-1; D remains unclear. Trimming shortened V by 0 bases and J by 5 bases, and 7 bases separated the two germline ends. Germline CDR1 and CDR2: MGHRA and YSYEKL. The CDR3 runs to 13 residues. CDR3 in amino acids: CASSQEWSTEAFF. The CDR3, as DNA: TGCGCCAGCAGCCAAGAGTGGAGTACTGAAGCTTTCTTT.

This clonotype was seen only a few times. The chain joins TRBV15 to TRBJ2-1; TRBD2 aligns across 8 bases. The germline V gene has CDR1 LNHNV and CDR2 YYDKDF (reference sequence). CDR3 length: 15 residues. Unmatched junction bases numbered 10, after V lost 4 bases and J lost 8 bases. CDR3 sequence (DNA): TGTGCCACCAGCATACGGGGGGGCCCTTTTGATGAGCAGTTCTTC. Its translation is CATSIRGGPFDEQFF.